Listed below are T cell receptor beta chains from one sample, sequenced in a study of T cell responses to AZD1222 COVID-19 vaccine. Here immunoSEQ multiplex PCR was the method, and the copy in TCRdb shows in-frame clones only, minus some. The profile shows around 79,000 clones, about 85% of them singletons. The specimen comprised peripheral blood, sampled on day 0 of AZD1222 vaccination. Receptors originate from an adult in good health. Both conserved end residues are part of each CDR3. The order of the fields is V gene, D gene, J gene, clone size, CDR3 DNA, CDR3 protein. The D gene is left open where the match is weak. The size of a clone is reported for some rows only, either as once, few or many, or as a class for expanded clones.

TRBV7-2,-,TRBJ2-5,-,TGTGCCAGCAGCTTAGCAGGGCCGGGGGAGACCCAGTACTTC,CASSLAGPGETQYF
TRBV5-4,TRBD2,TRBJ2-1,-,TGTGCCAGCAGCAAAGGACTAGCGGGAGAAGGTATTGAGCAGTTCTTC,CASSKGLAGEGIEQFF
TRBV4-1,-,TRBJ1-2,-,TGCGCCAGCCTCTATAGACAGGAAGCTAACTATGGCTACACCTTC,CASLYRQEANYGYTF
TRBV19,-,TRBJ2-7,-,TGTGCCAGTACCCAACAGGGAAGCTCCTACGAGCAGTACTTC,CASTQQGSSYEQYF
TRBV9,-,TRBJ2-3,-,TGTGCCAGCAGCCTGATTGTGGGCACAGATACGCAGTATTTT,CASSLIVGTDTQYF
TRBV6-6,TRBD1,TRBJ1-1,-,TGTGCCAGCAGTTCCGACAGGGGATTGAACACTGAAGCTTTCTTT,CASSSDRGLNTEAFF
TRBV7-2,TRBD2,TRBJ2-3,-,TGTGCCAGCAGCAGACTAGCGGGAGGATCGGCAGATACGCAGTATTTT,CASSRLAGGSADTQYF
TRBV18,-,TRBJ1-5,-,TGTGCCAGCTCACCATTGGGAGGGTCCCGTCAGCCCCAGCATTTT,CASSPLGGSRQPQHF
TRBV30,-,TRBJ2-1,-,TGTGCCTGGAGTGGGGGCCTTCGAGGCAATGAGCAGTTCTTC,CAWSGGLRGNEQFF
TRBV7-2,-,TRBJ2-2,-,TGTGCCAGCAGCCCCAGGGGGGTCAGCTTGAACACCGGGGAGCTGTTTTTT,CASSPRGVSLNTGELFF
TRBV6-4,-,TRBJ1-2,-,TGTGCCAGCAGCTCGGCCGGGGGCTATGGCTACACCTTC,CASSSAGGYGYTF
TRBV6-4,-,TRBJ2-2,once,TGTGCCAGCAGCCCCGGGGTGAACACCGGGGAGCTGTTTTTT,CASSPGVNTGELFF
TRBV30,TRBD1,TRBJ1-4,-,TGTGCCTGGAGTTTCGGACAGGGAGCAGGGAGTGAAAAACTGTTTTTT,CAWSFGQGAGSEKLFF